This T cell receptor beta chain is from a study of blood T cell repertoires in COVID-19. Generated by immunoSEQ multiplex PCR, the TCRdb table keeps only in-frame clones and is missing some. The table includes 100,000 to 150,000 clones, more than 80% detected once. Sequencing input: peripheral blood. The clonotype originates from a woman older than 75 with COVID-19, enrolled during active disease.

CDR3 amino acids: CASSQATSGLYNEQFF. CDR3 in DNA: TGTGCCAGCAGCCAGGCTACTAGCGGGCTTTACAATGAGCAGTTCTTC. The V gene is TRBV4-2, the J gene TRBJ2-1, with TRBD2 matching over 9 bases. J gave up 4 bases and V 3 bases, and 7 bases lay outside the gene matches. The CDR3 has 16 residues. Germline CDR1 reads LGHNA; CDR2 reads YNFKEQ.